This T cell receptor beta chain was retrieved from a study of control samples from healthy donors and cancer patients. TCRdb keeps only in-frame clones here, not all; method: immunoSEQ multiplex PCR. The sample records 85,000 to 120,000 clones, 92% being singletons. V dropped 5 bases and J dropped 1; count of bases not matched to a gene: 4. Per germline, CDR1 SGHNT and CDR2 YYREEE (reference sequence). This CDR3 is built from 14 residues. In its sample, this clone was seen once. Material: blood. The TCR comes from a woman between 18 and 29 years old in good health. The chain links TRBV5-4 to TRBJ2-3; 7 bases align to TRBD2. CDR3 DNA: TGTGCCAGCAGGGGTGGGAGGGGCACAGATACGCAGTATTTT. Translating gives CASRGGRGTDTQYF. Combining the CDR3 with reference TRBV5-4 and TRBJ2-3 gives the whole variable domain ETGVTQSPTHLIKTRGQQVTLRCSSQSGHNTVSWYQQALGQGPQFIFQYYREEENGRGNFPPRFSGLQFPNYSSELNVNALELDDSALYLCASRGGRGTDTQYFGPGTRLTVL.